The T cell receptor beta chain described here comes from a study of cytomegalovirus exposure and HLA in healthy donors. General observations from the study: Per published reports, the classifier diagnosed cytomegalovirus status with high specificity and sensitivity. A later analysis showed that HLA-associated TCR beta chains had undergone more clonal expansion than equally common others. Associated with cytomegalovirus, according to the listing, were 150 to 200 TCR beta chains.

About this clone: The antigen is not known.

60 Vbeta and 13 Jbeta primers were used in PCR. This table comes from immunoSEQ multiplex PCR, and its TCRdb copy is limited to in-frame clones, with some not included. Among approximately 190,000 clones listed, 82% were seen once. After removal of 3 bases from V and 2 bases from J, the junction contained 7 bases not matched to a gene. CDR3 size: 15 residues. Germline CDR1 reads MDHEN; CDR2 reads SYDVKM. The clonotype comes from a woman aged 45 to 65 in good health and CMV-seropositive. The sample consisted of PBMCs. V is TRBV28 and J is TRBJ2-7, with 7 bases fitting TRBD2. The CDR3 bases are TGTGCCAGCAGTTTGACACTAGCGAAGCCCTACGAGCAGTACTTC. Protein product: CASSLTLAKPYEQYF.